This TCR beta chain was captured by sequencing in a study of blood T cell repertoires in COVID-19. Clones were sequenced by immunoSEQ multiplex PCR, and TCRdb holds only the in-frame ones, with some missing. Of over 200,000 clones in the sample, 84% are singletons; the top ten hold 6.8%. This CDR3 contains 17 residues. V gave up 4 bases and J gave up 0 bases, with 17 bases separating them. From germline, CDR1 is SGHTS and CDR2 YDEGEE. Recruitment covered fewer than 25 US areas and drew participants whose ages spanned roughly 18 to 89 years. In Cohort 3, a recovered donor had either two negative PCRs, clearance, or symptom resolution.

The specimen sequenced was PBMCs or T cells enriched from blood (not recorded which). The TCR was taken from a middle-aged woman who had recovered from COVID-19. V is TRBV5-8 and J is TRBJ2-1, with TRBD1 as a possible D gene (6 bases). This CDR3 reads CASSRNQGLSSYNEQFF. CDR3 nucleotides: TGTGCCAGCAGCCGAAATCAGGGGCTCAGCTCCTACAATGAGCAGTTCTTC.